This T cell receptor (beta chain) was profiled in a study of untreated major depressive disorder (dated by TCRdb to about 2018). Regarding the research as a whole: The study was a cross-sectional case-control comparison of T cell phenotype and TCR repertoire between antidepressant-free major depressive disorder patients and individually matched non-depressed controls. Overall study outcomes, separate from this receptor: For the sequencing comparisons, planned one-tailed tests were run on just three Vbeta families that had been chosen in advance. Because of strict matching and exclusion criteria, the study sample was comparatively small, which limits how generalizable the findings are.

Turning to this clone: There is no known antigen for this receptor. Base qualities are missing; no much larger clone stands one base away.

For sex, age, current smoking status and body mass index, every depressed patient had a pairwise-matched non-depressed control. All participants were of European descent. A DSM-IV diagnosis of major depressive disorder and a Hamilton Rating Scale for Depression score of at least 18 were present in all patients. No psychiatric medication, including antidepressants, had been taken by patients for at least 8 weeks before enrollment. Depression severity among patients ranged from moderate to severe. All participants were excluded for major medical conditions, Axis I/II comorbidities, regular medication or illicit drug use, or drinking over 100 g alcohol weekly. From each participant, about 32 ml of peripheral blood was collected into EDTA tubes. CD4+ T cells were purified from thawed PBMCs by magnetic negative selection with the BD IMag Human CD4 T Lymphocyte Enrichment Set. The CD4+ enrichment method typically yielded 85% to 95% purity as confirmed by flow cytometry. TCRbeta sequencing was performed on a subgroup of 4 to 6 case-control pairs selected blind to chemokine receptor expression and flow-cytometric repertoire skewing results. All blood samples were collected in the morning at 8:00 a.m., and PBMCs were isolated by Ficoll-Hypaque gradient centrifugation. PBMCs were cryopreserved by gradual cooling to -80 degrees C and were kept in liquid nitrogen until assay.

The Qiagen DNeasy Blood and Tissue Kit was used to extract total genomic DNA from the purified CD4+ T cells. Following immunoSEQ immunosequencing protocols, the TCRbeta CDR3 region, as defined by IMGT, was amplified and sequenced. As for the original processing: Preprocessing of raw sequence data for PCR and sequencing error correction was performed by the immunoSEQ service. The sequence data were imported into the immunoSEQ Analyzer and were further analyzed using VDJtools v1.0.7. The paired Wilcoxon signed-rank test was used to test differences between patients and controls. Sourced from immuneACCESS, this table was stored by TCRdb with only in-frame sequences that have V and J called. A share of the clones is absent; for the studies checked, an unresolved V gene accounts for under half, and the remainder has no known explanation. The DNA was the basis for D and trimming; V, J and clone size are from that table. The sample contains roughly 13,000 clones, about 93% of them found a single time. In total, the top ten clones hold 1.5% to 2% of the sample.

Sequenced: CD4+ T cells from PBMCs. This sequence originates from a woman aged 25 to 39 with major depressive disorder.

The CDR3 reads as follows: CASSLWGGRETQYF. The nucleotide sequence reads TGCGCCAGCAGCTTGTGGGGGGGCAGAGAGACCCAGTACTTC. Recombination connected TRBV5-1 to TRBJ2-5, and the D gene may be TRBD2, 7 bases matching. At the junction V is shortened by 1 base and J by 4 bases, with 11 bases in between. The CDR3, cysteine through phenylalanine, is 14 amino acids long. The kept DNA is CDR3 alone, 42 bases in frame from the first base. CDR1 and CDR2 (SGHRS, YFSETQ) derive from the germline V gene.